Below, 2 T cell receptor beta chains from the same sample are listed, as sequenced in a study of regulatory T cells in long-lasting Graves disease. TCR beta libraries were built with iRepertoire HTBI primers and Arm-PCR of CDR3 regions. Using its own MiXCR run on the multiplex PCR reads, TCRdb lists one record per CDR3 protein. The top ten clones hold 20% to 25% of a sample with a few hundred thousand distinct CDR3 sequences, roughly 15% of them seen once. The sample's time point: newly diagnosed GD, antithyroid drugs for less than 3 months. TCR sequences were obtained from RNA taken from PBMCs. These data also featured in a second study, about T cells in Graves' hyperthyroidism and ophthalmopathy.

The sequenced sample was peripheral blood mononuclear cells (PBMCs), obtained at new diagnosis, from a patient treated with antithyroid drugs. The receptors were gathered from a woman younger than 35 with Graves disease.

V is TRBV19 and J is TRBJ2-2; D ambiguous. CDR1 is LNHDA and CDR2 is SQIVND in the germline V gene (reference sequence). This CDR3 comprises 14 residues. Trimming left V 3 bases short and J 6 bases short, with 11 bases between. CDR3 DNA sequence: TGTGCCAGTAGTATTTTTTCGGACGCCGGGGAGCTGTTTTTT. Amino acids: CASSIFSDAGELFF.

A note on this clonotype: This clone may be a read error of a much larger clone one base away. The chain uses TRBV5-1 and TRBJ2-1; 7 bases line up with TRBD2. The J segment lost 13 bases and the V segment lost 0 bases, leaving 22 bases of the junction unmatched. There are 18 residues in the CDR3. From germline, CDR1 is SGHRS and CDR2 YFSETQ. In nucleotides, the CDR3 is TGCGCCAGCAGCTTGGCCGCTAGCGGAACCTCCTCCAGCGAGACCCAGTTCTTC. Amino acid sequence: CASSLAASGTSSSETQFF.